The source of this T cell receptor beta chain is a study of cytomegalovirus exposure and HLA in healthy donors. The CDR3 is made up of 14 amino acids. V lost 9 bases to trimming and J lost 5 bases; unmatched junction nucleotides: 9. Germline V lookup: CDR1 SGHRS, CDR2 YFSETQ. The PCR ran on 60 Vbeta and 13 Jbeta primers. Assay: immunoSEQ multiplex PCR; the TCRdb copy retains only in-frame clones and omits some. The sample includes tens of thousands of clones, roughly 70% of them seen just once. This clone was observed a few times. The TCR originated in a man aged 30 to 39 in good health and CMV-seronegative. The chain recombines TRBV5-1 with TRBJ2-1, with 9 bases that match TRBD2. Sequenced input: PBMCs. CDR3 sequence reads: CATALAGYDNEQFF. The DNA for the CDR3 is TGCGCCACCGCACTAGCGGGCTACGACAATGAGCAGTTCTTC.